The 20 T cell receptor beta chains given below trace back to one sample, sequenced in a study of technical replicates of blood from a handful of donors. Clones were sequenced by immunoSEQ multiplex PCR, and TCRdb holds only the in-frame ones, with some missing. The sample has more than 65,000 clones; 80% to 95% are singletons. The sequenced sample was T cells isolated from PBMCs. These receptor sequences come from a human donor in good health.

Comments on this clone: Other nucleotide sequences in the sample specify the same CDR3. V is TRBV27 and J is TRBJ1-2; TRBD1 aligns across 8 bases. Unmatched junction bases numbered 7, after V lost 5 bases and J lost 8 bases. The CDR3 length is 13 residues. CDR1 MNHEY and CDR2 SMNVEV come from the germline V gene (reference sequence). CDR3 DNA: TGTGCCAGCAGTCTAGACAGGGGAGGAGGCTACACCTTC. It codes for CASSLDRGGGYTF.

The chain joins TRBV14 to TRBJ2-7, with 8 nucleotides matching TRBD2. Looked up from germline, CDR1 is SGHDN and CDR2 is FVKESK. The CDR3 sequence is 16 residues long. Losses at the gene ends were 2 bases for V and 4 bases for J; bases not matched to a gene: 10. CDR3 in amino acids: CASSQFTGTRSYEQYF. Written as DNA, the CDR3 is TGTGCCAGCAGCCAATTTACCGGGACTAGGTCTTACGAGCAGTACTTC. Based on the CDR3 plus reference TRBV14 and TRBJ2-7, the full variable domain is EAGVTQFPSHSVIEKGQTVTLRCDPISGHDNLYWYRRVMGKEIKFLLHFVKESKQDESGMPNNRFLAERTGGTYSTLKVQPAELEDSGVYFCASSQFTGTRSYEQYFGPGTRLTVT.

The rearrangement links TRBV5-6 to TRBJ1-1; no reliable D call. Trimming left V 6 bases short and J 1 base short, with 13 bases between. This CDR3 has 14 amino acids. The germline V gene has CDR1 SGHDT and CDR2 YYEEEE. CDR3 amino acids: CASTYPRQNTEAFF. The CDR3 DNA reads as TGTGCCAGCACATACCCCAGGCAGAACACTGAAGCTTTCTTT.

The gene calls are TRBV2 and TRBJ2-3, with 11 bases fitting TRBD2. V shed 6 bases and J 6 bases; nucleotides not matched to a gene: 8. The CDR3 is 15 residues long. CDR1 is SNHLY, CDR2 FYNNEI, per germline. The CDR3 DNA reads TGTGCCAGCAGAGGTAGCGGGAGGGGCAGGGATACGCAGTATTTT. This encodes CASRGSGRGRDTQYF.

This clone was found a few times. The sample has other DNA sequences that encode this CDR3 too. The V and J genes are TRBV5-1 and TRBJ1-1; 7 bases are shared with TRBD1. Germline CDR1 is SGHRS and CDR2 is YFSETQ. V shed 4 bases and J 0 bases; nucleotides not matched to a gene: 6. This CDR3 has 15 amino acids. CDR3 sequence reads: CASSLRQGMNTEAFF. The CDR3 nucleotides read TGCGCCAGCAGCCTACGACAGGGCATGAACACTGAAGCTTTCTTT.

This clone was detected only once. V gene TRBV28 combines with J gene TRBJ1-2; possible D gene TRBD1, 6 bases. The length of the CDR3 is 15 residues. Trimming cost V 2 bases and J 2 bases, with 12 bases left between them. The germline CDR1 and CDR2 sequences are MDHEN and SYDVKM. CDR3 sequence: CASSLPVQGNYGYTF. The DNA of the CDR3 is TGTGCCAGCAGTTTACCCGTACAGGGCAACTATGGCTACACCTTC.

The genes are TRBV28 and TRBJ2-5, with TRBD1 matching 10 bases. Germline-derived CDR1 and CDR2 are MDHEN and SYDVKM. Trimming removed 4 bases from V and 5 bases from J; junction bases left unmatched: 7. The CDR3 covers 15 residues. The CDR3 DNA is TGTGCCAGCAGTTCCGGGACAGGGGTTTGGGAGACCCAGTACTTC. Amino acids: CASSSGTGVWETQYF.

This clone is a singleton in its sample. V and J are TRBV6-1 and TRBJ2-5; D may be TRBD2 (6 bases). Germline V lookup: CDR1 MNHNS, CDR2 SASEGT. V lost 5 bases and J lost 10, with 23 bases in between. The CDR3 loop spans 15 amino acids. CDR3 region: CASSSPMTRGVGQYF. CDR3 DNA sequence: TGTGCCAGCAGTTCCCCTATGACCCGCGGGGTGGGCCAGTACTTC.

This chain links TRBV5-6 with TRBJ2-7; the match to TRBD2 covers 12 bases. Losses at the gene ends were 4 bases for V and 2 bases for J; bases not matched to a gene: 16. Germline V CDR1 and CDR2: SGHDT, YYEEEE. CDR3 size: 19 residues. CDR3 in amino acids: CASSGLGTSGRRNPYEQYF. The DNA for the CDR3 is TGTGCCAGCAGCGGCCTAGGGACTAGCGGGCGTCGTAACCCCTACGAGCAGTACTTC.

The CDR3 protein is CASSGGGIYF. In DNA form, the CDR3 reads TGTGCCAGTAGCGGCGGCGGCATATATTTT. The V gene is TRBV19, the J gene TRBJ1-3; no clear D gene. Trimming left V 6 bases short and J 12 bases short, with 9 bases between. The CDR3 is made up of 10 amino acids. Germline V gene data show CDR1 as LNHDA and CDR2 as SQIVND (reference sequence).

As to this clone: An end of the junction does not agree with germline; a read error may underlie this. This chain links TRBV4-2 with TRBJ2-1; 12 bases are a match to TRBD2. The CDR3 loop spans 17 amino acids. Germline values: CDR1 LGHNA, CDR2 YNFKEQ. The CDR3 DNA is TGTGCCAGCATCCAAGGGGACGGACTAGCGGGAAATGATGAGCAGTTCTTC. Amino acid sequence: CASIQGDGLAGNDEQFF.

The chain carries TRBV27 and TRBJ1-2, with 7 bases lining up with TRBD1. Trimming removed 2 bases from V and 8 bases from J; junction bases left unmatched: 11. From germline, CDR1 is MNHEY and CDR2 SMNVEV (reference sequence). This CDR3 region has 15 residues. Here the CDR3 reads CASSLRRTGGGGYTF. DNA of the CDR3: TGTGCCAGCAGTTTAAGGCGGACAGGCGGCGGGGGCTACACCTTC.

The chain carries TRBV9 and TRBJ2-7; the match to TRBD2 covers 11 bases. The junction had 10 bases not matched to a gene; V was cut back by 2 bases and J by 3 bases. Germline V gene sequence: CDR1 SGDLS, CDR2 YYNGEE. CDR3 length equals 17 residues. CDR3 in amino acids: CASSVKPGLAVFYEQYF. CDR3 nucleotide sequence: TGTGCCAGCAGCGTGAAACCGGGACTAGCGGTTTTCTACGAGCAGTACTTC.

The chain is built from TRBV11-3 and TRBJ2-3; tentative D call: TRBD1 (5 bases). The CDR3 consists of 16 residues. V was trimmed by 5 bases and J by 3 bases, leaving 18 bases between them. Per germline, CDR1 SGHNT and CDR2 YENEEA. The CDR3 DNA sequence: TGTGCCAGCAGCCCTAGAGGATCGGCAGGGACAGATACGCAGTATTTT. This sequence encodes CASSPRGSAGTDTQYF.

V gene TRBV11-3 combines with J gene TRBJ2-1, with 11 bases matching TRBD2. The ends lost 2 bases at V and 7 bases at J; junction bases unmatched: 4. Germline-derived CDR1 and CDR2 are SGHNT and YENEEA. The CDR3 runs 15 residues. The DNA of the CDR3 is TGTGCCAGCAGCTTAACTAGCGGGAGAGCTAATGAGCAGTTCTTC. Protein sequence: CASSLTSGRANEQFF.

V gene TRBV6-6 combines with J gene TRBJ2-7, with 11 bases identical to TRBD2. CDR3 length: 15 residues. Germline values: CDR1 MNHNY, CDR2 SVGAGI (reference sequence). V dropped 2 bases and J dropped 2; count of bases not matched to a gene: 2. CDR3 sequence (DNA): TGTGCCAGCAGTTACGGTAGCGGGAGGGCCTACGAGCAGTACTTC. Residues: CASSYGSGRAYEQYF.

The chain employs TRBV7-9 and TRBJ2-3; no reliable D call. V gave up 4 bases and J gave up 4 bases, with 12 bases separating them. The CDR3 has 14 residues. Germline CDR1 is SEHNR and CDR2 is FQNEAQ (reference sequence). The CDR3 bases are TGTGCCAGCAGCTATTTCCAGACATCAGATACGCAGTATTTT. Its protein product is CASSYFQTSDTQYF.

The rearrangement joins TRBV5-1 to TRBJ2-7, with 9 bases that match TRBD1. J was trimmed by 11 bases and V by 0 bases; bases with no gene match: 15. The CDR3 runs to 16 residues. CDR1 and CDR2 (germline): SGHRS, YFSETQ. CDR3 bases: TGCGCCAGCAGCTTGGTTTGCCCGGACAGGGGATTGTGGGAGTACTTC. It codes for CASSLVCPDRGLWEYF.

This rearrangement joins TRBV9 to TRBJ1-2; 12 bases agree with TRBD1. Germline CDR1 reads SGDLS; CDR2 reads YYNGEE. J was trimmed by 6 bases and V by 2 bases; bases with no gene match: 2. The CDR3 is 14 residues long. CDR3 DNA sequence: TGTGCCAGCAGCGTGGGGACAGGGGGCGATGGCTACACCTTC. It encodes CASSVGTGGDGYTF.

This chain connects TRBV6-5 to TRBJ2-3; no clear D. In germline, CDR1 is MNHEY, CDR2 SVGAGI. Trimming left V 9 bases short and J 0 bases short, with 7 bases between. There are 12 residues in the CDR3. Here the CDR3 DNA reads TGTGCCAGTCTCGGGAGCACAGATACGCAGTATTTT. The encoded protein is CASLGSTDTQYF.